This entry features one T cell receptor (beta chain) sequence. The antigen remains unidentified. Libraries were prepared by immunoSEQ multiplex PCR; TCRdb keeps only in-frame clonotypes and omits some of them. Of more than 140,000 clones listed, less than 80% are singletons. The data were taken from a study of PD-1 blockade in classical Hodgkin lymphoma. Study results and caveats: Exclusion covered patients beginning nivolumab under 1 year post-ASCT. Complete responders possessed baseline diversity comparable to newly diagnosed patients. In CD4+ cells, TCR diversity went up significantly by C4D1, but in CD8+ cells it did not.

Relapse after autologous stem cell transplantation occurred in every patient, and brentuximab vedotin exposure varied. Looked up from germline, CDR1 is SSHAT and CDR2 is FNYEAQ (reference sequence). CDR3 size: 16 residues. The V gene lost 1 base and the J gene lost 5 bases, with 14 bases spanning the gap. The genes are TRBV7-7 and TRBJ2-2, with D perhaps TRBD2 (6 bases). The material sequenced was peripheral blood mononuclear cells (PBMCs), taken before the second cycle of nivolumab. This receptor was taken from a human donor with classical Hodgkin lymphoma. The CDR3 protein is CASSLVAGQGTGELFF. The CDR3, as DNA: TGTGCCAGCAGCTTAGTTGCGGGGCAGGGAACCGGGGAGCTGTTTTTT.